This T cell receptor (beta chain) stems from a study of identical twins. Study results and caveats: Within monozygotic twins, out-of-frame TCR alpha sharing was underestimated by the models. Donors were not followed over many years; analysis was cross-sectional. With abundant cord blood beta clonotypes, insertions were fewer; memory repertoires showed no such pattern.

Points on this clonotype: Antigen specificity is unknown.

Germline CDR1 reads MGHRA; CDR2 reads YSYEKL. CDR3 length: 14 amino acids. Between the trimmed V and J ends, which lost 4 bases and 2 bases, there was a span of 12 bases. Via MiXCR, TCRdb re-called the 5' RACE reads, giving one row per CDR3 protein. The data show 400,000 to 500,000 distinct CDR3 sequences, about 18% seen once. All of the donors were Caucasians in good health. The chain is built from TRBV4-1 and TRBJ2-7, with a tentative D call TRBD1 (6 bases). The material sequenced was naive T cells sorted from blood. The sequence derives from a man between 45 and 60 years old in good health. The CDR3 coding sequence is TGCGCCAGCAGCCGCTCAGGACAGACCTACGAGCAGTACTTC. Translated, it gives CASSRSGQTYEQYF.